The TCR beta chain under discussion was sequenced for a study of metastatic and nonmetastatic thyroid tumors. How the authors handled the data: The distant-metastasis classifier for papillary thyroid cancer was built from CDR3 differences across clinicopathological groups. Through MiXCR, TCRdb re-clonotyped the PCR reads. The V and J calls and clone size are TCRdb's, not the authors'. The sample holds more than 40,000 clones, about 3.3% seen once. Each patient came to thyroid surgery without any prior treatment (of any kind). This CDR3 contains 14 residues. Germline-derived CDR1 and CDR2 are DFQATT and SNEGSKA (reference sequence). Trimming took 6 bases from V and 0 from J; bases not matched to a gene: 7.

The specimen was blood. The receptor's source is a female donor with papillary thyroid cancer or a benign thyroid nodule (not recorded which). Some clones in this sample may be carry-over from other donors' samples. This chain uses TRBV20-1 with TRBJ2-7; TRBD1 agrees at 8 bases. CDR3 residues: CSALSDRASYEQYF. The CDR3, as DNA: TGCAGTGCATTATCGGACAGGGCCTCCTACGAGCAGTACTTC.